A selection of T cell receptor beta chains follows, all from one sample in a study of OX40 agonist ivuxolimab in advanced cancers. Assay: immunoSEQ multiplex PCR; the TCRdb copy retains only in-frame clones and omits some. This repertoire shows approximately 130,000 clones, 85% to 95% found once; its top ten account for approximately 1%. The material sequenced was CD4+ or CD8+ T cells sorted from blood, taken in a trial of the OX40 agonist ivuxolimab. These receptor sequences come from an adult with an advanced solid tumor such as melanoma, head and neck, liver or kidney cancer. CDR3s include the opening cysteine and the closing phenylalanine or tryptophan. D genes are given only for firm matches. For some rows the clone size is stated as once, few or many, or as a class when expanded; others skip it.

d_call clone_size j_call v_call cdr3_aa cdr3_nt
. . TRBJ1-1 TRBV19 CASSTKMYTEAFF TGTGCCAGTAGTACCAAGATGTACACTGAAGCTTTCTTT
. . TRBJ2-7 TRBV4-3 CASSPLGGGSYEQYF TGCGCCAGCAGCCCCCTAGGGGGAGGGTCCTACGAGCAGTACTTC
TRBD1 once TRBJ2-7 TRBV28 CASSLWTGGYEQYF TGTGCCAGCAGTTTGTGGACAGGGGGCTACGAGCAGTACTTC
. . TRBJ1-4 TRBV7-9 CASSSGLMIPATNEKLFF TGTGCCAGCAGCTCGGGACTGATGATACCCGCAACTAATGAAAAACTGTTTTTT
TRBD1 . TRBJ1-2 TRBV5-1 CASSLVAIGTGGYGYTF TGCGCCAGCAGCTTGGTTGCGATCGGGACAGGGGGCTATGGCTACACCTTC
. . TRBJ2-3 TRBV9 CASSRGGASTDTQYF TGTGCCAGCAGCCGCGGCGGGGCTAGCACAGATACGCAGTATTTT
. . TRBJ1-4 TRBV6-5 CASSEEKGAKLFF TGTGCCAGCAGTGAGGAGAAAGGGGCAAAACTGTTTTTT
. . TRBJ2-4 TRBV28 CASSLSQGKNIQYF TGTGCCAGCAGTTTATCCCAGGGCAAAAACATTCAGTACTTC
. . TRBJ1-2 TRBV6-5 CASSYSKMGNAVTF TGTGCCAGCAGTTACTCGAAGATGGGGAACGCCGTCACCTTC
. once TRBJ1-1 TRBV27 CASRNSPGPNTEAFF TGTGCCAGCAGAAATTCGCCGGGGCCGAACACTGAAGCTTTCTTT
. . TRBJ1-6 TRBV28 CASSLQTPRRSPLHF TGTGCCAGCAGTTTACAGACCCCACGGCGTTCACCCCTCCACTTT
TRBD2 . TRBJ2-4 TRBV4-2 CASSQAPTSGSYHHIQYF TGTGCCAGCAGCCAAGCCCCCACTAGCGGGAGTTATCATCACATTCAGTACTTC
TRBD1 . TRBJ2-7 TRBV9 CASSPRQGNSYEQYF TGTGCCAGCAGCCCTCGACAGGGGAACTCCTACGAGCAGTACTTC
TRBD1 few TRBJ1-5 TRBV10-3 CAIRRGGGSNQPQHF TGTGCCATCAGGAGGGGAGGGGGCAGCAATCAGCCCCAGCATTTT
TRBD2 . TRBJ2-1 TRBV13 CASSTGGARNEQFF TGTGCCAGCAGCACCGGGGGGGCGCGAAATGAGCAGTTCTTC
. . TRBJ2-3 TRBV9 CASSVRGSGTDTQYF TGTGCCAGCAGCGTAAGGGGTTCCGGCACAGATACGCAGTATTTT
. . TRBJ1-2 TRBV6-6 CASTARGQGYTF TGTGCCAGCACCGCCCGGGGCCAGGGCTACACCTTC
. . TRBJ2-1 TRBV7-3 CASSLGFWQGRPNEQFF TGTGCCAGCAGCTTAGGCTTTTGGCAGGGAAGGCCCAATGAGCAGTTCTTC
. . TRBJ2-3 TRBV7-2 CASSFRLDPTDTQYF TGTGCCAGCAGCTTCAGACTGGATCCCACAGATACGCAGTATTTT
. . TRBJ2-5 TRBV2 CASSGEFHPQETQYF TGTGCCAGCAGTGGGGAGTTTCACCCACAAGAGACCCAGTACTTC
. . TRBJ2-7 TRBV30 CAWLRDGSYEQYF TGTGCCTGGCTCCGGGACGGTTCTTACGAGCAGTACTTC
. . TRBJ1-6 TRBV7-9 CASRPIQGNNSPLHF TGTGCCAGCAGACCTATACAGGGAAATAATTCACCCCTCCACTTT
. . TRBJ1-5 TRBV7-9 CASSLGGQTGPQHF TGTGCCAGCAGCTTAGGGGGGCAGACCGGGCCCCAGCATTTT
. once TRBJ1-2 TRBV7-9 CASSLQGFDGYTF TGTGCCAGCAGCTTGCAGGGGTTCGATGGCTACACCTTC
TRBD2 . TRBJ2-1 TRBV6-1 CASSAPNPGLAGVNEQFF TGTGCCAGCAGTGCCCCAAACCCCGGACTAGCGGGAGTGAATGAGCAGTTCTTC
. . TRBJ2-7 TRBV7-9 CASTLQGGNEQYF TGTGCCAGCACCCTCCAGGGAGGAAACGAGCAGTACTTC
. . TRBJ1-1 TRBV25-1 CASSESTGRGTEAFF TGTGCCAGCAGTGAATCTACAGGGAGAGGCACTGAAGCTTTCTTT
TRBD2 . TRBJ2-7 TRBV6-5 CASSYPRGGEQYF TGTGCCAGCAGTTACCCCCGGGGGGGTGAGCAGTACTTC
. . TRBJ1-2 TRBV9 CASSVGGYGYTF TGTGCCAGCAGCGTGGGCGGCTATGGCTACACCTTC
TRBD1 . TRBJ1-2 TRBV7-8 CASSPRLQGARGYTF TGTGCCAGCAGCCCTCGCCTACAGGGGGCGCGGGGCTACACCTTC
. . TRBJ1-2 TRBV4-2 CASSQEWNDRRYGYTF TGTGCCAGCAGCCAAGAGTGGAATGATCGCAGGTATGGCTACACCTTC
. . TRBJ1-4 TRBV7-2 CASSSGPLGEKLFF TGTGCCAGCAGCTCGGGCCCCCTGGGGGAAAAACTGTTTTTT
. . TRBJ2-7 TRBV6-6 CASSPLYEQYF TGTGCCAGCAGCCCATTGTACGAGCAGTACTTC
TRBD1 once TRBJ2-7 TRBV5-1 CASSVRGTGKHEQYF TGCGCCAGCAGCGTCCGCGGGACAGGGAAGCACGAGCAGTACTTC
TRBD1 few TRBJ2-3 TRBV6-5 CASSYSGQGADTQYF TGTGCCAGCAGTTATTCCGGACAGGGTGCAGATACGCAGTATTTT
. . TRBJ2-1 TRBV18 CASSPPGQGVYNEQFF TGTGCCAGCTCACCACCGGGGCAGGGTGTGTACAATGAGCAGTTCTTC
TRBD1 . TRBJ2-7 TRBV7-8 CASSLARTGVDEQYF TGTGCCAGCAGCTTAGCTAGGACAGGGGTAGACGAGCAGTACTTC
TRBD2 . TRBJ2-1 TRBV7-9 CASSIGVGLAGGAYNEQFF TGTGCCAGCAGCATTGGAGTGGGACTAGCGGGGGGAGCCTACAATGAGCAGTTCTTC
. . TRBJ1-2 TRBV6-5 CASRDSAAYGYTF TGTGCCAGCAGGGACAGCGCTGCCTATGGCTACACCTTC
. once TRBJ2-5 TRBV29-1 CSVGTALKETQYF TGCAGCGTTGGGACAGCCTTGAAAGAGACCCAGTACTTC
TRBD2 . TRBJ2-7 TRBV7-3 CASSASPSGSYEQYF TGTGCCAGCAGTGCTAGTCCTAGCGGGAGCTACGAGCAGTACTTC
TRBD2 once TRBJ2-3 TRBV25-1 CASSTGTSGSTDTQYF TGTGCCAGCAGTACTGGGACTAGCGGGAGCACAGATACGCAGTATTTT
TRBD2 once TRBJ2-7 TRBV29-1 CSVGRTSGSYEQYF TGCAGCGTTGGTCGGACTAGCGGGAGCTACGAGCAGTACTTC
. once TRBJ2-3 TRBV2 CASGRRPFTDTQYF TGTGCCAGCGGAAGAAGGCCCTTCACAGATACGCAGTATTTT
. . TRBJ1-4 TRBV25-1 CASSEYTGIWEKLFF TGTGCCAGCAGTGAATATACGGGGATTTGGGAAAAACTGTTTTTT
TRBD1 . TRBJ2-1 TRBV6-1 CASSVPGTGIHEQFF TGTGCCAGCAGTGTCCCCGGGACAGGGATCCATGAGCAGTTCTTC
. . TRBJ2-1 TRBV10-3 CATGWESSYNEQFF TGTGCCACCGGGTGGGAGAGCTCCTACAATGAGCAGTTCTTC
. . TRBJ2-2 TRBV14 CASRSGAYTGELFF TGTGCCAGCAGATCGGGGGCCTATACCGGGGAGCTGTTTTTT
. . TRBJ1-1 TRBV7-8 CASSFLDISTMNTEAFF TGTGCCAGCAGCTTTCTGGACATCTCGACGATGAACACTGAAGCTTTCTTT
TRBD2 . TRBJ2-7 TRBV5-6 CASSLFSGIHEQYF TGTGCCAGCAGCTTGTTCAGCGGGATCCACGAGCAGTACTTC
TRBD2 . TRBJ2-7 TRBV5-4 CASSPGRGLAVVSYEQYF TGTGCCAGCAGCCCCGGGAGAGGACTAGCGGTTGTCTCCTACGAGCAGTACTTC
TRBD1 . TRBJ2-5 TRBV11-3 CASSPNKGTAPETQYF TGTGCCAGCAGCCCAAATAAAGGGACAGCTCCAGAGACCCAGTACTTC
. . TRBJ1-3 TRBV5-5 CASSLLGLSGALGNTIYF TGTGCCAGCAGCCTACTGGGTCTATCGGGCGCCCTTGGAAACACCATATATTTT
. once TRBJ1-1 TRBV6-5 CASSYSRGWGTEAFF TGTGCCAGCAGTTACTCCCGGGGTTGGGGCACTGAAGCTTTCTTT
TRBD2 . TRBJ2-7 TRBV4-1 CASSQDVAGVSEQYF TGCGCCAGCAGCCAAGATGTAGCGGGAGTAAGCGAGCAGTACTTC
. once TRBJ2-7 TRBV19 CASSPVLASVRPYEQYF TGTGCCAGTAGTCCAGTACTTGCTAGCGTTCGGCCCTACGAGCAGTACTTC
TRBD2 . TRBJ2-3 TRBV5-1 CASSEGLAGATDTQYF TGCGCCAGCAGCGAGGGACTAGCGGGGGCCACAGATACGCAGTATTTT
. . TRBJ1-2 TRBV4-1 CASSQDRGTEQTNYGYTF TGCGCCAGCAGCCAAGATCGCGGGACCGAGCAGACTAACTATGGCTACACCTTC
TRBD1 . TRBJ2-3 TRBV7-9 CASSLLVTGATDTQYF TGTGCCAGCAGCTTGCTCGTTACAGGGGCGACAGATACGCAGTATTTT